The rows below give T cell receptor beta chains drawn from one sample of a study of regulatory T cells in long-lasting Graves disease. TCRdb analysed the multiplex PCR reads with MiXCR anew, one entry per CDR3 protein. This sample carries 350,000 to 450,000 distinct CDR3 sequences, approximately 22% of them seen once, and the ten largest clones take roughly 13%. This specimen consisted of peripheral blood mononuclear cells (PBMCs), obtained when the disease was refractory, from a patient treated with antithyroid drugs. The receptor source for this set is a female donor with Graves disease. Each CDR3 is given with its conserved first and last residue. The D gene is left open where the match is weak. For some rows the clone size is stated as once, few or many, or as a class when expanded; others skip it.

abundance: -
v_gene: TRBV5-4
j_gene: TRBJ1-1
d_gene: -
len: 14
CDR3aa: CASSYGQFGSEAFF
CDR3nt: TGTGCCAGCAGCTACGGACAGTTTGGGTCTGAAGCTTTCTTT

abundance: -
v_gene: TRBV24-1
j_gene: TRBJ2-1
d_gene: TRBD2
len: 16
CDR3aa: CATSGVAGEYYNEQFF
CDR3nt: TGTGCCACCAGTGGTGTTGCGGGAGAGTACTACAATGAGCAGTTCTTC

abundance: many
v_gene: TRBV2
j_gene: TRBJ2-5
d_gene: TRBD2
len: 14
CDR3aa: CASRNSGRAETQYF
CDR3nt: TGTGCCAGCAGAAATAGCGGGAGGGCGGAGACCCAGTACTTC

abundance: -
v_gene: TRBV14
j_gene: TRBJ2-1
d_gene: TRBD2
len: 16
CDR3aa: CASSHAGTSGRNEQFF
CDR3nt: TGTGCCAGCAGCCACGCCGGGACTAGCGGGAGGAATGAGCAGTTCTTC

abundance: -
v_gene: TRBV10-3
j_gene: TRBJ2-3
d_gene: -
len: 19
CDR3aa: CAISEFGAGEAFDADTQYF
CDR3nt: TGTGCCATCAGTGAGTTTGGGGCAGGAGAGGCCTTCGATGCAGATACGCAGTATTTT

abundance: -
v_gene: TRBV10-2
j_gene: TRBJ2-2
d_gene: TRBD1
len: 15
CDR3aa: CASSELGTATGELFF
CDR3nt: TGCGCCAGCAGTGAGCTGGGGACAGCCACCGGGGAGCTGTTTTTT

abundance: -
v_gene: TRBV20-1
j_gene: TRBJ2-7
d_gene: TRBD1
len: 17
CDR3aa: CSAMESLVGTVPSEQYF
CDR3nt: TGCAGTGCTATGGAATCTTTGGTCGGGACAGTCCCGTCCGAGCAGTACTTC

abundance: few
v_gene: TRBV18
j_gene: TRBJ2-7
d_gene: -
len: 12
CDR3aa: CASSPDSFEQYF
CDR3nt: TGTGCCAGCTCACCGGACAGCTTCGAGCAGTACTTC

abundance: -
v_gene: TRBV28
j_gene: TRBJ2-7
d_gene: TRBD1
len: 15
CDR3aa: CASTEDRTSSYEQYF
CDR3nt: TGTGCCAGCACCGAGGACAGGACGAGCTCCTACGAGCAGTACTTC

abundance: -
v_gene: TRBV5-1
j_gene: TRBJ1-1
d_gene: -
len: 13
CDR3aa: CASSTYSGAEAFF
CDR3nt: TGCGCCAGCAGCACGTACTCGGGCGCTGAAGCTTTCTTT

abundance: few
v_gene: TRBV11-2
j_gene: TRBJ2-6
d_gene: TRBD2
len: 14
CDR3aa: CASSLGSDHGGLTF
CDR3nt: TGTGCCAGCAGCTTAGGTTCGGACCACGGGGGGCTGACTTTC

abundance: many
v_gene: TRBV28
j_gene: TRBJ2-7
d_gene: TRBD1
len: 15
CDR3aa: CASRETGRSTYEQYF
CDR3nt: TGTGCCAGCAGAGAGACAGGGCGCAGTACATACGAGCAGTACTTC

abundance: -
v_gene: TRBV25-1
j_gene: TRBJ2-5
d_gene: -
len: 13
CDR3aa: CAGGERLQEAQYF
CDR3nt: TGTGCTGGGGGCGAACGACTCCAAGAGGCCCAGTACTTC

abundance: many
v_gene: TRBV18
j_gene: TRBJ1-4
d_gene: TRBD1
len: 15
CDR3aa: CASSPGQGSDEKLFF
CDR3nt: TGTGCCAGCTCACCGGGACAGGGATCCGATGAAAAACTGTTTTTT

abundance: -
v_gene: TRBV18
j_gene: TRBJ1-2
d_gene: -
len: 15
CDR3aa: CASSAGVTLPDGCTF
CDR3nt: TGTGCCAGCTCGGCCGGTGTTACACTCCCCGATGGCTGCACCTTC

abundance: -
v_gene: TRBV5-6
j_gene: TRBJ2-4
d_gene: TRBD1
len: 14
CDR3aa: CVSSTATGGDIQYF
CDR3nt: TGTGTCAGCAGCACCGCGACAGGGGGGGACATTCAGTACTTC

abundance: few
v_gene: TRBV20-1
j_gene: TRBJ2-2
d_gene: -
len: 16
CDR3aa: CSATGWRDLRAGELFF
CDR3nt: TGCAGTGCGACGGGCTGGCGGGACCTCAGGGCCGGGGAGCTGTTTTTT

abundance: many
v_gene: TRBV29-1
j_gene: TRBJ2-7
d_gene: -
len: 13
CDR3aa: CSVDGGSPREQYF
CDR3nt: TGCAGCGTCGACGGAGGGAGCCCCAGAGAGCAGTACTTC

abundance: -
v_gene: TRBV18
j_gene: TRBJ1-5
d_gene: -
len: 14
CDR3aa: CASSRDTQGQPQHF
CDR3nt: TGTGCCAGCTCAAGAGACACCCAGGGACAGCCCCAGCATTTT

abundance: many
v_gene: TRBV6-1
j_gene: TRBJ2-2
d_gene: TRBD2
len: 13
CDR3aa: CAGKREVTGELFF
CDR3nt: TGTGCCGGAAAGCGGGAGGTCACCGGGGAGCTGTTTTTT

abundance: many
v_gene: TRBV10-1
j_gene: TRBJ2-7
d_gene: TRBD1
len: 16
CDR3aa: CASSEVSGTGSHEQYF
CDR3nt: TGCGCCAGCAGTGAGGTTTCCGGGACAGGGAGCCATGAGCAGTACTTC

abundance: many
v_gene: TRBV28
j_gene: TRBJ1-2
d_gene: TRBD1
len: 15
CDR3aa: CASSHGGTGAHGYTF
CDR3nt: TGTGCCAGCAGCCATGGGGGGACAGGGGCTCATGGCTACACCTTC

abundance: -
v_gene: TRBV2
j_gene: TRBJ2-1
d_gene: -
len: 18
CDR3aa: CASSEYGGGLSSYNEQFF
CDR3nt: TGTGCCAGCAGTGAATATGGTGGCGGCCTCAGCTCCTACAATGAGCAGTTCTTC

abundance: many
v_gene: TRBV20-1
j_gene: TRBJ2-5
d_gene: TRBD2
len: 13
CDR3aa: CSVHSGTQETQYF
CDR3nt: TGCAGTGTCCATAGCGGGACCCAAGAGACCCAGTACTTC

abundance: -
v_gene: TRBV5-4
j_gene: TRBJ1-2
d_gene: -
len: 14
CDR3aa: CASSLSTGSGGYTF
CDR3nt: TGTGCCAGCAGCTTGAGTACTGGGTCCGGTGGCTACACCTTC

abundance: few
v_gene: TRBV20-1
j_gene: TRBJ2-2
d_gene: TRBD2
len: 18
CDR3aa: CSATRSGLAGPLTGELFF
CDR3nt: TGCAGTGCTACACGTTCTGGACTAGCGGGCCCTCTCACCGGGGAGCTGTTTTTT